What follows are 5 T cell receptor beta chains derived from one specimen sequenced in a study of blood T cell repertoires in COVID-19. Profiled with immunoSEQ multiplex PCR; TCRdb holds only in-frame clones, not every one. The sample has 95,000 to 150,000 clones, approximately 90% seen once. Sequenced sample: peripheral blood. Every receptor here comes from a man between 65 and 79 years old with active or convalescent COVID-19.

V and J are TRBV6-5 and TRBJ1-3; unclear D gene. The CDR3 totals 13 residues. The germline V gene encodes CDR1 MNHEY and CDR2 SVGAGI. Between the trimmed V and J ends, which lost 11 bases and 0 bases, there was a span of 11 bases. The CDR3, as DNA: TGTGCCTGCTGGAGGGCCTCTGGAAACACCATATATTTT. It translates to CACWRASGNTIYF.

V gene TRBV3-1 (or the pseudogene TRBV3-2) combines with J gene TRBJ2-7, with D perhaps TRBD2 (6 bases). Germline V gives CDR1 LGHDT, CDR2 YNNKEL (reference sequence). The V end lost 1 base, the J end lost 0 bases, and 13 bases lay between the germline ends. The CDR3 is made up of 16 amino acids. The CDR3 nucleotides are TGTGCCAGCAGCCAAGCGGTGTCCGGGAGCTCCTACGAGCAGTACTTC. Its translation: CASSQAVSGSSYEQYF.

In the case of this clone: Other DNA sequences in the sample encode the same CDR3. The chain has TRBV6-5 and TRBJ1-5; 7 bases align to TRBD1. V dropped 5 bases and J dropped 0; count of bases not matched to a gene: 4. This CDR3 region has 15 residues. Germline V lookup: CDR1 MNHEY, CDR2 SVGAGI. The CDR3 DNA reads TGTGCCAGCAGTCGGGACAGCTATAGCAATCAGCCCCAGCATTTT. Its protein is CASSRDSYSNQPQHF.

The rearrangement links TRBV19 to TRBJ2-1, with 8 nucleotides matching TRBD2. Germline-derived CDR1 and CDR2 are LNHDA and SQIVND (reference sequence). Germline trimming cut 5 bases from V and 8 bases from J; bases unmatched to any gene: 14. The CDR3 contains 16 residues. The CDR3 coding sequence is TGTGCCAGTAGTGCCCGGGGGGGTAGCTCCCTTGATGAGCAGTTCTTC. Amino acid sequence: CASSARGGSSLDEQFF.

CDR3 loop: CASSLRAGVSYEQYF. CDR3 nucleotide sequence: TGTGCCAGCTCACTGCGGGCGGGAGTTAGCTACGAGCAGTACTTC. The chain has TRBV18 and TRBJ2-7; 7 nucleotides match TRBD2. Germline trimming cut 4 bases from V and 3 bases from J; bases unmatched to any gene: 9. CDR1 is KGHSH and CDR2 is LQKENI in the germline V gene. The CDR3 covers 15 residues. The variable domain in full, with the rest retrieved from reference TRBV18 and TRBJ2-7, is NAGVMQNPRHLVRRRGQEARLRCSPMKGHSHVYWYRQLPEEGLKFMVYLQKENIIDESGMPKERFSAEFPKEGPSILRIQQVVRGDSAAYFCASSLRAGVSYEQYFGPGTRLTVT.